The present entry profiles one T cell receptor beta chain with its context. The CDR3 is made up of 14 amino acids. CDR1 GTSNPN and CDR2 SVGIG come from the germline V gene (reference sequence). V lost 3 bases, J lost 3 bases, and 12 bases lay in between. This entry belongs to a study of shared clonotypes between healthy human individuals. The table came from immunoSEQ multiplex PCR; TCRdb's copy has only in-frame clones and leaves some out. The sample holds 2.3 million or so clones, 93% seen once. Sequenced sample: naive CD4+ T cells from PBMCs. Stated subset: CD45RA+ positively selected. The source of this sequence is a man aged 18 to 35 in good health. Some clones in this sample may be carry-over from other donors' samples. The chain recombines TRBV30 with TRBJ1-5; D possibly corresponds to TRBD1 (6 bases). CDR3 DNA sequence: TGTGCCTGGAGGGGGGCAGGGACCAATCAGCCCCAGCATTTT. Protein: CAWRGAGTNQPQHF.